The 29 T cell receptor beta chains reported below all come from one sample, sequenced in a study of shared clonotypes between healthy human individuals. TCRdb keeps only in-frame clones here, not all; method: immunoSEQ multiplex PCR. Seen here are roughly 530,000 clones, almost 97% observed once, and the top ten hold roughly 0.06%. The sequencing input was naive CD4+ T cells sorted from blood. Subset in this sample: CD45RA+ positively selected. These receptors all stem from a woman aged 25 to 45 in good health.

The V and J genes are TRBV11-3 and TRBJ2-5; the match to TRBD2 covers 14 bases. V gave up 1 base and J gave up 5 bases; unmatched junction bases: 3. In germline, CDR1 is SGHNT, CDR2 YENEEA. This CDR3 contains 16 residues. CDR3 DNA sequence: TGTGCCAGCAGCTTAGGGGGACTAGCGGGAGAGGAGACCCAGTACTTC. Amino acids: CASSLGGLAGEETQYF.

The chain joins TRBV10-1 to TRBJ2-3; no clear D. Germline V gene lookup returns CDR1 WNHNN and CDR2 SYGVQD (reference sequence). The V and J ends lost 3 bases and 1 base respectively, with 23 bases between them. The length of the CDR3 is 19 residues. The CDR3 nucleotides are TGCGCCAGCAGTGACCCGAGAGGTCGGACCGGGCCCCGCACAGATACGCAGTATTTT. Translating it yields CASSDPRGRTGPRTDTQYF.

The V call is TRBV5-1, the J call TRBJ2-7, with 11 bases identical to TRBD2. The V gene's germline CDR1 is SGHRS and CDR2 YFSETQ. There are 15 residues in the CDR3. J lost 5 bases, V lost 9 bases, and 13 bases had no gene match. CDR3 amino acids: CATSLLAGESNEQYF. CDR3 nucleotides: TGCGCCACCTCCTTACTAGCGGGAGAGTCAAACGAGCAGTACTTC. The complete variable domain, with remaining parts taken from reference TRBV5-1 and TRBJ2-7, reads KAGVTQTPRYLIKTRGQQVTLSCSPISGHRSVSWYQQTPGQGLQFLFEYFSETQRNKGNFPGRFSGRQFSNSRSEMNVSTLELGDSALYLCATSLLAGESNEQYFGPGTRLTVT.

Points on this clone: The same CDR3 can be traced to other DNA sequences in this sample. The V call is TRBV2, the J call TRBJ1-5; 10 positions agree with TRBD1. This CDR3 has 14 residues. V lost 6 bases, J lost 2 bases, and 1 base stayed unmatched. Germline CDR1 reads SNHLY; CDR2 reads FYNNEI. CDR3 protein: CASSGTGGNQPQHF. The CDR3 DNA reads as TGTGCCAGCAGCGGGACAGGGGGCAATCAGCCCCAGCATTTT.

This clone was seen once. V is TRBV4-1 and J is TRBJ1-5; D is unclear. CDR3 length: 15 amino acids. Trimming removed 1 base at V and 3 bases at J, with 10 bases between. The V gene's germline CDR1 is MGHRA and CDR2 YSYEKL. The CDR3 DNA is TGCGCCAGCAGCCAAGTTGGGCGTCTCAATCAGCCCCAGCATTTT. Translated, it gives CASSQVGRLNQPQHF.

The CDR3 bases are TGCGCCAGCCAGACAGTACACTACTCCTACAATGAGCAGTTCTTC. This codes for CASQTVHYSYNEQFF. The rearrangement joins TRBV5-1 to TRBJ2-1; tentative D call: TRBD1 (5 bases). This CDR3 comprises 15 residues. From germline, CDR1 is SGHRS and CDR2 YFSETQ. V was cut by 7 bases and J by 0 bases, with 14 bases left in between.

V usage is TRBV27 and J usage is TRBJ1-2, with D maybe TRBD1 (6 bases). The CDR3 runs 15 residues. The germline V gene encodes CDR1 MNHEY and CDR2 SMNVEV (reference sequence). Trimming pared 6 bases from V and 5 bases from J, leaving 19 bases between. CDR3 loop: CASSLDRREVYGYTF. DNA of the CDR3: TGTGCCAGCAGCCTAGACAGGCGGGAAGTATATGGCTACACCTTC.

This clone appeared once. This chain joins TRBV4-1 and TRBJ1-2; D not resolved. The V and J ends lost 0 bases and 4 bases respectively, with 15 bases between them. The CDR3 is 16 amino acids. Per germline, CDR1 MGHRA and CDR2 YSYEKL. The CDR3 nucleotides are TGCGCCAGCAGCCAAGATATGAGTCAGATCCCCTATGGCTACACCTTC. It specifies CASSQDMSQIPYGYTF.

The chain couples TRBV29-1 to TRBJ1-5, with D maybe TRBD1 (5 bases). V was trimmed by 7 bases and J by 0 bases, leaving 10 bases between them. The length of the CDR3 is 13 residues. Germline V gene sequence: CDR1 SQVTM, CDR2 ANQGSEA. CDR3 bases: TGCAGCGCTTCGGACAATAGCAATCAGCCCCAGCATTTT. Protein product: CSASDNSNQPQHF.

The chain uses TRBV19 and TRBJ1-3, with a tentative D call TRBD1 (5 bases). Trimming stripped 5 bases from V and 0 bases from J, with 8 bases between. Germline V gives CDR1 LNHDA, CDR2 SQIVND (reference sequence). The CDR3 is made up of 14 amino acids. The CDR3 loop reads CASSLGASGNTIYF. CDR3 nucleotide sequence: TGTGCCAGTAGTCTTGGGGCCTCTGGAAACACCATATATTTT.

The rearrangement joins TRBV19 to TRBJ2-5; D ambiguous. Germline values: CDR1 LNHDA, CDR2 SQIVND (reference sequence). Trimming pared 6 bases from V and 4 bases from J, leaving 12 bases between. The CDR3 is made up of 13 amino acids. DNA for the CDR3: TGTGCCAGTAGAGAGATAACTGTAGAGACCCAGTACTTC. Its translation is CASREITVETQYF.

This chain connects TRBV19 to TRBJ2-3, with D perhaps matching TRBD1 (6 bases). The CDR3 is made up of 15 amino acids. CDR1 LNHDA and CDR2 SQIVND come from the germline V gene (reference sequence). Trimming removed 7 bases at V and 0 bases at J, with 14 bases between. The CDR3 nucleotides are TGTGCCAGTACCATGGGACACCGAAGCACAGATACGCAGTATTTT. This sequence encodes CASTMGHRSTDTQYF. The entire variable domain, with the rest obtained from reference TRBV19 and TRBJ2-3, is as follows: DGGITQSPKYLFRKEGQNVTLSCEQNLNHDAMYWYRQDPGQGLRLIYYSQIVNDFQKGDIAEGYSVSREKKESFPLTVTSAQKNPTAFYLCASTMGHRSTDTQYFGPGTRLTVL.

The rearrangement joins TRBV18 to TRBJ2-1, with D perhaps TRBD2 (5 bases). V was pared by 4 bases and J by 2 bases, with 12 bases between. The germline V gene has CDR1 KGHSH and CDR2 LQKENI. The CDR3 is 15 amino acids. The CDR3 reads CASSLRDPPYNEQFF. The DNA for the CDR3 is TGTGCCAGCTCACTCCGGGATCCCCCCTACAATGAGCAGTTCTTC.

This clone was observed a single time. This chain uses TRBV30 with TRBJ2-3; 13 positions match TRBD2. CDR3 length equals 19 residues. The J segment lost 0 bases and the V segment lost 3 bases, leaving 12 bases of the junction unmatched. Germline CDR1 reads GTSNPN; CDR2 reads SVGIG (reference sequence). In DNA, the CDR3 is TGTGCCTGGAGCCCACTAGCGGGAGGGCCTCGTGCTAGCACAGATACGCAGTATTTT. Amino acid sequence: CAWSPLAGGPRASTDTQYF. Based on the CDR3 plus reference TRBV30 and TRBJ2-3, the full variable domain is SQTIHQWPATLVQPVGSPLSLECTVEGTSNPNLYWYRQAAGRGLQLLFYSVGIGQISSEVPQNLSASRPQDRQFILSSKKLLLSDSGFYLCAWSPLAGGPRASTDTQYFGPGTRLTVL.

The V and J genes are TRBV5-1 and TRBJ2-5, with D hard to call. The CDR3 runs 15 residues. CDR1 and CDR2 from the germline V gene are SGHRS and YFSETQ. Trimming took off 0 bases at V and 4 bases at J, with 13 bases between the two ends. The CDR3 here is CASSLEGLDRETQYF. The DNA of the CDR3 is TGCGCCAGCAGCTTGGAAGGTCTAGATAGAGAGACCCAGTACTTC.

The gene calls are TRBV5-4 and TRBJ2-7; 7 bases are shared with TRBD2. In germline, CDR1 is SGHNT, CDR2 YYREEE (reference sequence). The CDR3 is made up of 17 amino acids. Trimming at V came to 2 bases and at J to 2 bases, leaving 13 bases not matched to a gene. CDR3 DNA: TGTGCCAGCAGCTTACGGATAGTGAGCGGGACCCCCTACGAGCAGTACTTC. Encoded protein: CASSLRIVSGTPYEQYF.

The rearrangement joins TRBV6-4 to TRBJ2-7; D remains unclear. The germline gives CDR1 MRHNA, CDR2 SNTAGT. The CDR3 is 16 amino acids. V was clipped by 0 bases and J by 1 base, with 13 bases between them. The CDR3 bases are TGTGCCAGCAGTGACTCGCCGGTACAGAGGTCCTACGAGCAGTACTTC. Amino acid sequence: CASSDSPVQRSYEQYF.

In its sample, this clone was seen once. The chain employs TRBV7-9 and TRBJ1-1, with a tentative D call TRBD1 (6 bases). The length of the CDR3 is 12 residues. The V gene lost 7 bases and the J gene lost 8 bases, with 14 bases spanning the gap. The germline V gene encodes CDR1 SEHNR and CDR2 FQNEAQ (reference sequence). The CDR3 spells CASTLTDSEAFF. The CDR3 nucleotides are TGTGCCAGCACCCTAACGGACAGCGAAGCTTTCTTT.

The chain combines TRBV18 with TRBJ1-1; D not resolved. The CDR3 contains 14 residues. CDR1 and CDR2 (germline): KGHSH, LQKENI. V lost 3 bases and J lost 6, with 14 bases in between. CDR3 DNA sequence: TGTGCCAGCTCACCCCTGTCTGAGGCAGCTGAAGCTTTCTTT. Translation: CASSPLSEAAEAFF.

The chain uses TRBV28 and TRBJ1-1; no firm D call. CDR3 length: 11 residues. The V and J ends lost 4 bases and 11 bases respectively, with 11 bases between them. Germline V gives CDR1 MDHEN, CDR2 SYDVKM. For the CDR3, the DNA is TGTGCCAGCAGTTCCGGAGTACGGGCTTTCTTT. Translated, it gives CASSSGVRAFF.

CDR3 DNA sequence: TGTGCCTGGAGAGAACAGGAGTGGGCTGAAGCTTTCTTT. This translates into CAWREQEWAEAFF. The rearrangement uses TRBV30 and TRBJ1-1; the D gene is possibly TRBD1 (5 bases). CDR1 is GTSNPN and CDR2 is SVGIG in the germline V gene (reference sequence). Trimming pared 3 bases from V and 6 bases from J, leaving 14 bases between. This CDR3 has 13 residues.

This sequence joins TRBV11-3 and TRBJ2-7; D is unclear. The CDR3 length is 13 residues. The V gene's germline CDR1 is SGHNT and CDR2 YENEEA. Trimming removed 5 bases at V and 0 bases at J, with 8 bases between. The CDR3 is CASSPDDSYEQYF. CDR3 in DNA: TGTGCCAGCAGCCCCGACGACTCCTACGAGCAGTACTTC.

The J gene is TRBJ2-3, the V gene TRBV5-1, with D maybe TRBD2 (6 bases). V lost 2 bases to trimming and J lost 1 base, with 8 bases between them. CDR1 is SGHRS and CDR2 is YFSETQ in the germline V gene. The CDR3 contains 14 residues. The CDR3 coding sequence is TGCGCCAGCAGCTTCGGAGGGGGCACAGATACGCAGTATTTT. Its protein is CASSFGGGTDTQYF. The full variable domain, its missing parts supplied by reference TRBV5-1 and TRBJ2-3, is KAGVTQTPRYLIKTRGQQVTLSCSPISGHRSVSWYQQTPGQGLQFLFEYFSETQRNKGNFPGRFSGRQFSNSRSEMNVSTLELGDSALYLCASSFGGGTDTQYFGPGTRLTVL.

This clone was counted once. This chain joins TRBV19 and TRBJ2-7, with TRBD2 matching 13 bases. From germline, CDR1 is LNHDA and CDR2 SQIVND (reference sequence). This CDR3 is 17 amino acids long. Trimming took 4 bases from V and 0 from J; bases not matched to a gene: 6. CDR3 sequence (DNA): TGTGCCAGTAGTAGGACTAGCGGGAGTTTGTTCTCCTACGAGCAGTACTTC. It translates to CASSRTSGSLFSYEQYF.

The chain employs TRBV6-6 and TRBJ2-5, with D possibly being TRBD2 (6 bases). The V end was cut by 8 bases, the J end by 2 bases, with 12 bases between. The CDR3 sequence is 13 residues long. Looked up from germline, CDR1 is MNHNY and CDR2 is SVGAGI (reference sequence). The CDR3 here is CASGTGEQETQYF. CDR3 nucleotides: TGTGCCAGCGGAACGGGAGAGCAAGAGACCCAGTACTTC.

The V call is TRBV5-1, the J call TRBJ2-6; the D gene is possibly TRBD2 (5 bases). The CDR3 is made up of 17 amino acids. CDR1 is SGHRS and CDR2 is YFSETQ in the germline V gene. The V end was cut by 0 bases, the J end by 3 bases, with 13 bases between. The CDR3 is CASSLATGSDGANVLTF. The CDR3 DNA reads as TGCGCCAGCAGCTTGGCCACGGGGTCGGATGGGGCCAACGTCCTGACTTTC.

This clone was found once. The V call is TRBV11-3, the J call TRBJ2-2; TRBD1 might be the D (6 bases). The V gene's germline CDR1 is SGHNT and CDR2 YENEEA. The ends were cut back, 7 bases at V and 2 bases at J, with 8 bases in the middle. The length of the CDR3 is 13 residues. This CDR3 reads CASMDSNTGELFF. In nucleotides, the CDR3 is TGTGCCAGCATGGACAGTAACACCGGGGAGCTGTTTTTT.

The J gene is TRBJ2-5, the V gene TRBV27; 10 bases are a match to TRBD2. The assigned J gene may be wrong: the sequence end matches TRBJ2-7 better. The germline V gene has CDR1 MNHEY and CDR2 SMNVEV (reference sequence). The CDR3 totals 19 residues. Here the CDR3 reads CASRPWTSGAQISSYEQYF. Here the CDR3 DNA reads TGTGCCAGCAGGCCTTGGACTAGCGGAGCCCAGATAAGCTCCTACGAGCAGTACTTC.

The genes are TRBV7-9 and TRBJ2-5; 10 bases line up with TRBD2. Germline trimming cut 8 bases from V and 5 bases from J; bases unmatched to any gene: 8. The CDR3 covers 14 residues. From germline, CDR1 is SEHNR and CDR2 FQNEAQ (reference sequence). The CDR3, as DNA: TGTGCCAGCGGATTAGCGGGAGGCGACGAGACCCAGTACTTC. This sequence encodes CASGLAGGDETQYF. Filled out from reference TRBV7-9 and TRBJ2-5, the complete variable domain reads DTGVSQNPRHKITKRGQNVTFRCDPISEHNRLYWYRQTLGQGPEFLTYFQNEAQLEKSRLLSDRFSAERPKGSFSTLEIQRTEQGDSAMYLCASGLAGGDETQYFGPGTRLLVL.